This T cell receptor (beta chain) was documented in a study of T cell responses to AZD1222 COVID-19 vaccine. As for this clone: What it binds is not known.

The method was immunoSEQ multiplex PCR; TCRdb's version includes in-frame clones alone and lacks a portion of them. The top ten hold 5.5% of the sample, which has 110,000 to 150,000 clones, around nine tenths seen once. Study conclusions and caveats: The peak T cell response came first, and repertoires were sampled only after it. Females outnumbered males among donors, who were mostly white British; clonal diversity was possibly underestimated. Across spike, vaccine-associated CD4 TCRs were found, dominant at 160-218 and 743-854.

Trimming pared 6 bases from V and 10 bases from J, leaving 10 bases between. The CDR3 covers 12 residues. Germline lookup yields CDR1 MNHEY and CDR2 SMNVEV (reference sequence). This clonotype originated in an adult in good health. The chain carries TRBV27 and TRBJ1-6, with TRBD1 as a possible D gene (6 bases). The sequenced sample was peripheral blood, obtained on day 0 of AZD1222 vaccination. The CDR3: CASRTGLSPLHF. The CDR3 DNA follows: TGTGCCAGCAGAACAGGGTTGTCACCCCTCCACTTT.